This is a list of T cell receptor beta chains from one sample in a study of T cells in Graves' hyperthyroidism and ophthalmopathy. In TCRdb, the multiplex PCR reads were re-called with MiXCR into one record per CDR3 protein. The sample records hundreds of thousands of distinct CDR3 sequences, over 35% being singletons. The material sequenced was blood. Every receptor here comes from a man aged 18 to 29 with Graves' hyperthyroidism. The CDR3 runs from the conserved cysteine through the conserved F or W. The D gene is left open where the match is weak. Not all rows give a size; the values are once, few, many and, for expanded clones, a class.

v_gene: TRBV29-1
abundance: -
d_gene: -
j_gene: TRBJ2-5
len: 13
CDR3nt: TGCAGCGGGGCAGGGGGGTCCCAAGAGACCCAGTACTTC
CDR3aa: CSGAGGSQETQYF

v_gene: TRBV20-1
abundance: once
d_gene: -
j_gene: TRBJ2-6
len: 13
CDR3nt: TGCAGTGCTAGCCCTGGACGGGCCAACGTCCTGACTTTC
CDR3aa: CSASPGRANVLTF

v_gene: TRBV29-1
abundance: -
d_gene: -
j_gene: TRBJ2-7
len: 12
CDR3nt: TGCAGCTATCGAGGACAGAACTACGAGCAGTACTTC
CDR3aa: CSYRGQNYEQYF

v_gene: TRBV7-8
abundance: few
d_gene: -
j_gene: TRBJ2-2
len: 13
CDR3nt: TGTGCCAGCAGCTTAACCCAGGCCGGGGAGCTGTTTTTT
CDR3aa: CASSLTQAGELFF

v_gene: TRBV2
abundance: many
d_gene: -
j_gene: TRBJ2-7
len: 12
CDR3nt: TGTGCCAGCAGTGAAGAGATCTTCAAGTGGTACTTC
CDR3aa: CASSEEIFKWYF

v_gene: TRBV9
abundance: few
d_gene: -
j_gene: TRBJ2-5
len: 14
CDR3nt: TGCGCCAGCAGCCAAGATGGAGTCCAAGAGACCCAGTACTTC
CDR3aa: CASSQDGVQETQYF

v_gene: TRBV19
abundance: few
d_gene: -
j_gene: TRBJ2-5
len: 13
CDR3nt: TGTGCCAGTAGGGAACGGATGCAAGAGACCCAGTACTTC
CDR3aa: CASRERMQETQYF

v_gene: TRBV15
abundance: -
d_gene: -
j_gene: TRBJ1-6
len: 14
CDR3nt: TGTGCCACCAGCGCCCGACTAGTCGATTCACCCCTCCACTTT
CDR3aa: CATSARLVDSPLHF

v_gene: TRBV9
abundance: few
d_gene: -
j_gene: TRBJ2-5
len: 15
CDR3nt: TGTGCCAGCAGCGTAGCCGGAATGGGGCAAGAGACCCAGTACTTC
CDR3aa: CASSVAGMGQETQYF

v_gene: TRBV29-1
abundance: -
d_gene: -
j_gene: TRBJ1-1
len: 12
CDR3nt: TGCAGCGGCGGTGGGACGAACACTGAAGCTTTCTTT
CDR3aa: CSGGGTNTEAFF

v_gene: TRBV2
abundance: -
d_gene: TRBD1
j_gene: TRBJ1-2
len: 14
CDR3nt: TGTGCCAGCAGTGCAGGGGGACAGGGACGTGGCTACACCTTC
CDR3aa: CASSAGGQGRGYTF

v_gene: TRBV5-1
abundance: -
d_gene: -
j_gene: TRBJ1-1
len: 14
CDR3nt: TGCGCCAGCAGAGGGGGACATCCGAACACTGAAGCTTTCTTT
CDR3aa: CASRGGHPNTEAFF

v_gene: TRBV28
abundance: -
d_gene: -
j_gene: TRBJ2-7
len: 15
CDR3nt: TGTGCCGCCCTCGGGGAGGCACTCAACTCCTACGAGCAGTACTTC
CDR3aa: CAALGEALNSYEQYF

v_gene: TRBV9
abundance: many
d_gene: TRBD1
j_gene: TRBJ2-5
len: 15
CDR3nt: TGTGCCAGCAGCGTAGGACAGGGATTAAAAGAGACCCAGTACTTC
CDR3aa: CASSVGQGLKETQYF

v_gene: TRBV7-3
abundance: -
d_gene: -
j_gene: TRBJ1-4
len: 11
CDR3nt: TGTGCCAGCAGCTTAGGGACGGGGCCATTATTT
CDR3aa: CASSLGTGPLF

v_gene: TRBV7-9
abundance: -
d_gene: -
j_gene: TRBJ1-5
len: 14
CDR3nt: TGCGCCAGCAGCCAAGAAACCTCGGATCAGCCCCAGCATTTT
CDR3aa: CASSQETSDQPQHF

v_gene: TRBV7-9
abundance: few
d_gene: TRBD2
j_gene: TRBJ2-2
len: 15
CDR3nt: TGTGCCAGCAGCTCCACTAGCGCGGGCACCGGGGAGCTGTTTTTT
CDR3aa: CASSSTSAGTGELFF

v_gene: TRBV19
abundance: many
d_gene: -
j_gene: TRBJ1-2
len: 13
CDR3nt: TGTGCCACGAAAGCTTCGCCTAACTATGGCTACACCTTC
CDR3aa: CATKASPNYGYTF

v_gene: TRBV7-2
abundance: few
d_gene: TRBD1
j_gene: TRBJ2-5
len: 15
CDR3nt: TGTGCCAGCAGCCCAGACGGGGGACAGGGAGGGACCCAGTACTTC
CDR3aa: CASSPDGGQGGTQYF

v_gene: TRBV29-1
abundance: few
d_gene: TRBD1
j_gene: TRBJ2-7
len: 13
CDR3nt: TGCAGCGTGGTGACAGGGGGCTCCTACGAGCAGTACTTC
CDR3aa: CSVVTGGSYEQYF